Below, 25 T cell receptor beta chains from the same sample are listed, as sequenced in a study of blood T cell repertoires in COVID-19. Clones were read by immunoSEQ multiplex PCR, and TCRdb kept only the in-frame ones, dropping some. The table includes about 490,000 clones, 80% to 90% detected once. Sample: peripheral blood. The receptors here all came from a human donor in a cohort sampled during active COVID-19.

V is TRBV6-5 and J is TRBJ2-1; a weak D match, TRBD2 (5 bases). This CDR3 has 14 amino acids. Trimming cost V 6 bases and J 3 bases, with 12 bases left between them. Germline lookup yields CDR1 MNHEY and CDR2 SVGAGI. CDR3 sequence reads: CASRGSSGYNEQFF. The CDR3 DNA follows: TGTGCCAGCAGGGGGAGTTCGGGCTACAATGAGCAGTTCTTC.

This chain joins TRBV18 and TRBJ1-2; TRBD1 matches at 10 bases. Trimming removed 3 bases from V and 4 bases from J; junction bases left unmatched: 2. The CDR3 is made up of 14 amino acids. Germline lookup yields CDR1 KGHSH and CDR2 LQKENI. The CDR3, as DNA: TGTGCCAGCTCACCGACAGGGGGCTTCTATGGCTACACCTTC. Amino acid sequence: CASSPTGGFYGYTF. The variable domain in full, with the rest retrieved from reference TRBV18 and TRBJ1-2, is NAGVMQNPRHLVRRRGQEARLRCSPMKGHSHVYWYRQLPEEGLKFMVYLQKENIIDESGMPKERFSAEFPKEGPSILRIQQVVRGDSAAYFCASSPTGGFYGYTFGSGTRLTVV.

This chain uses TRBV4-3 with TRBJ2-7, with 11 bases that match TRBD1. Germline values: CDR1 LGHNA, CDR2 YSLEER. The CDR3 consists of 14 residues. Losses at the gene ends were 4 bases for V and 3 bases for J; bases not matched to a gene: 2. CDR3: CASSPGTGGYEQYF. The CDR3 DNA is TGCGCCAGCAGCCCCGGGACAGGGGGCTACGAGCAGTACTTC.

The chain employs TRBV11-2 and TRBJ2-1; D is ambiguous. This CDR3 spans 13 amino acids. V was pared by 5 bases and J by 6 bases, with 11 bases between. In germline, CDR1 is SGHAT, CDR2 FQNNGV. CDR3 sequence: CASSPVPGNEQFF. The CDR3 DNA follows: TGTGCCAGCAGCCCTGTCCCGGGCAATGAGCAGTTCTTC.

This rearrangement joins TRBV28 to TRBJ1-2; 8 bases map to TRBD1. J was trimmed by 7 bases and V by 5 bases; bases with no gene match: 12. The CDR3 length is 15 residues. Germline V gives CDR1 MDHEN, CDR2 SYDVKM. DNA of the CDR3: TGTGCCAGCAGTCCTCTGGGACAGGTTTATTTTGGCTACACCTTC. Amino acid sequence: CASSPLGQVYFGYTF.

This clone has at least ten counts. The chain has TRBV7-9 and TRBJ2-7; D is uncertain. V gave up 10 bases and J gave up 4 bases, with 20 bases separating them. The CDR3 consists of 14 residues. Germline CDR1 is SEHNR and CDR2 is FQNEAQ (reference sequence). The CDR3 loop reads CAIPYGRNRYEQYF. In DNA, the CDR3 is TGTGCCATTCCCTACGGCAGGAACCGGTACGAGCAGTACTTC.

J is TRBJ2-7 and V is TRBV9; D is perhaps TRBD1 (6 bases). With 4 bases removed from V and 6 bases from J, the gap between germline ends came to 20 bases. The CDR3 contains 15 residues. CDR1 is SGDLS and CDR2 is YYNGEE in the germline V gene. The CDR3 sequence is CASSPTAGEFSEQYF. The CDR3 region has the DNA TGTGCCAGCAGCCCAACGGCAGGGGAGTTCTCCGAGCAGTACTTC. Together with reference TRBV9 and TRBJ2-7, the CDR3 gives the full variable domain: DSGVTQTPKHLITATGQRVTLRCSPRSGDLSVYWYQQSLDQGLQFLIQYYNGEERAKGNILERFSAQQFPDLHSELNLSSLELGDSALYFCASSPTAGEFSEQYFGPGTRLTVT.

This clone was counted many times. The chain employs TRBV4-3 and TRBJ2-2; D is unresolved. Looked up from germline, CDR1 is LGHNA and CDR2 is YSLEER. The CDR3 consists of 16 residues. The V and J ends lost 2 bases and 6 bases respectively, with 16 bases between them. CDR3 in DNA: TGCGCCAGCAGCCAAACCGGGTCTGGAATTCCCGGGGAGCTGTTTTTT. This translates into CASSQTGSGIPGELFF.

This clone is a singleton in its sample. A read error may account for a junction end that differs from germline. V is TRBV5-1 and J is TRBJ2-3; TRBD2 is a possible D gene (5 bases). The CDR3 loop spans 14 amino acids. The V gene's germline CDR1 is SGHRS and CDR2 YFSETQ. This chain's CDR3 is CASTLGSPTDTQYF. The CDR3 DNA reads TGCGCCAGCACCTTGGGGAGCCCCACAGATACGCAGTATTTT. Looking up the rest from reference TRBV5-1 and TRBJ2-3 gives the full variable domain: KAGVTQTPRYLIKTRGQQVTLSCSPISGHRSVSWYQQTPGQGLQFLFEYFSETQRNKGNFPGRFSGRQFSNSRSEMNVSTLELGDSALYLCASTLGSPTDTQYFGPGTRLTVL.

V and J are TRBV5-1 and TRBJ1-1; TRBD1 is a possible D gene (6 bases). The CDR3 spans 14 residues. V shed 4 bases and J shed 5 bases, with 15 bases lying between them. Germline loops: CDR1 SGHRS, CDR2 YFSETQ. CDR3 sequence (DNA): TGCGCCAGCAGCGCTCCAGGGGCAGGAACTGAAGCTTTCTTT. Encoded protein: CASSAPGAGTEAFF.

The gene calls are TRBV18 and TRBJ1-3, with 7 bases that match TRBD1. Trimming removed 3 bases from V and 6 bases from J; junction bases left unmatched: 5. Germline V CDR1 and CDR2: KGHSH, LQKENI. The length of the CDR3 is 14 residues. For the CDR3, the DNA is TGTGCCAGCTCACCGACAGGGATTAAAAACACCATATATTTT. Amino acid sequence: CASSPTGIKNTIYF. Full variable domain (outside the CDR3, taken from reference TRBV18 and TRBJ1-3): NAGVMQNPRHLVRRRGQEARLRCSPMKGHSHVYWYRQLPEEGLKFMVYLQKENIIDESGMPKERFSAEFPKEGPSILRIQQVVRGDSAAYFCASSPTGIKNTIYFGEGSWLTVV.

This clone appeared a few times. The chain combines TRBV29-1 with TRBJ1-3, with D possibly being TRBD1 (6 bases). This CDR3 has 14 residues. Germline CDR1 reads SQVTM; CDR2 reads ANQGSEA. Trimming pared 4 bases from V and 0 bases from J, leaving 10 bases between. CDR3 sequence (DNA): TGCAGCGTTGGGACAGTTTACTCTGGAAACACCATATATTTT. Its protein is CSVGTVYSGNTIYF. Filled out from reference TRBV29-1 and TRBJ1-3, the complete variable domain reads SAVISQKPSRDICQRGTSLTIQCQVDSQVTMMFWYRQQPGQSLTLIATANQGSEATYESGFVIDKFPISRPNLTFSTLTVSNMSPEDSSIYLCSVGTVYSGNTIYFGEGSWLTVV.

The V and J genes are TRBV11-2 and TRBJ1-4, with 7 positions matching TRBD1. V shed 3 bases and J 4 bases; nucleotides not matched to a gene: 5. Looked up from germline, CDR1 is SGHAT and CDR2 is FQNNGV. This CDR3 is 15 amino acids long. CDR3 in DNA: TGTGCCAGCAGCTTTAGGGGGCTTAGTAATGAAAAACTGTTTTTT. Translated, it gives CASSFRGLSNEKLFF.

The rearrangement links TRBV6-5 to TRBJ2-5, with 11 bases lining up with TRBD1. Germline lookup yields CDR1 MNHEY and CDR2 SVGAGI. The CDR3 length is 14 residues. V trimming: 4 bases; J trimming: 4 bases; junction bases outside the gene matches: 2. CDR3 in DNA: TGTGCCAGCAGTTGGGACAGGGGGGGAGAGACCCAGTACTTC. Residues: CASSWDRGGETQYF.

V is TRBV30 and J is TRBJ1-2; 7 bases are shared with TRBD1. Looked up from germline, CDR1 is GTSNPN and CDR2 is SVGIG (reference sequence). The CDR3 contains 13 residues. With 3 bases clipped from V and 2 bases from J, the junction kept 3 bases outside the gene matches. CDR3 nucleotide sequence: TGTGCCTGGAGCGCGGGACAGAACTATGGCTACACCTTC. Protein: CAWSAGQNYGYTF.

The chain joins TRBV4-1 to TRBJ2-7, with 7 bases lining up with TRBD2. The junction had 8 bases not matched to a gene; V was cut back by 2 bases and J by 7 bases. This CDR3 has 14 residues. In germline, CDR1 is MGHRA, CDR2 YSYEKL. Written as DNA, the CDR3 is TGCGCCAGCAGCCAATGGGAGGGACCAAGGGAGCAGTACTTC. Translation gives CASSQWEGPREQYF.

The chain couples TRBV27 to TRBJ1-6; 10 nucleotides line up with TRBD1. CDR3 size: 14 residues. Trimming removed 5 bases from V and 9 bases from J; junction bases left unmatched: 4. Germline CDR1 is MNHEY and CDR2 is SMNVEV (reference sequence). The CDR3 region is CASSIRDRGSPLHF. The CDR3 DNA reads TGTGCCAGCAGTATCCGGGACAGGGGTTCACCCCTCCACTTT.

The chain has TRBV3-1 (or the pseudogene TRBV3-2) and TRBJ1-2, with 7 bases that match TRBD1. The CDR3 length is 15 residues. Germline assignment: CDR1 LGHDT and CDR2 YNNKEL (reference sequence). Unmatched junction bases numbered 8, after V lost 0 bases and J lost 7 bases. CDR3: CASSQDFSGGGGYTF. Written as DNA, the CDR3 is TGTGCCAGCAGCCAAGATTTTTCAGGGGGAGGTGGCTACACCTTC.

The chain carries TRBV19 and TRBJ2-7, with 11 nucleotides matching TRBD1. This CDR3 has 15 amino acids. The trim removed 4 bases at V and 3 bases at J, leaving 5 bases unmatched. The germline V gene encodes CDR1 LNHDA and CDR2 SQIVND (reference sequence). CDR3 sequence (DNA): TGTGCCAGTAGTACCGGGACAGGGGGAAACTACGAGCAGTACTTC. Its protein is CASSTGTGGNYEQYF.

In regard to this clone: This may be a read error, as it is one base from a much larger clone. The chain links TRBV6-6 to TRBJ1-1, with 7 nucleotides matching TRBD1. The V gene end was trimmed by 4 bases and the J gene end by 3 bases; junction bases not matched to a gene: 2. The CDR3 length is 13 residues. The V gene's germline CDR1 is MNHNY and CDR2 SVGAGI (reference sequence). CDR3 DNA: TGTGCCAGCAGTTCCCAGGGGGACACTGAAGCTTTCTTT. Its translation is CASSSQGDTEAFF.

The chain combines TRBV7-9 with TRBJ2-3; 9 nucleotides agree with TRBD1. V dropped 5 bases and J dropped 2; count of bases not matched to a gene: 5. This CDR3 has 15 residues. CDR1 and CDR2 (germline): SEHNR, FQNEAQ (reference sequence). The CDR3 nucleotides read TGTGCCAGCAGCCGGGGGACAGGGTTCACAGATACGCAGTATTTT. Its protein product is CASSRGTGFTDTQYF.

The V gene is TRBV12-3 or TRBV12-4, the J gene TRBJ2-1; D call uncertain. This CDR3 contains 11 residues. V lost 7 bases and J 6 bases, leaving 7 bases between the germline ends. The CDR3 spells CASTVFNEQFF. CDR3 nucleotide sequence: TGTGCCAGCACCGTATTCAATGAGCAGTTCTTC.

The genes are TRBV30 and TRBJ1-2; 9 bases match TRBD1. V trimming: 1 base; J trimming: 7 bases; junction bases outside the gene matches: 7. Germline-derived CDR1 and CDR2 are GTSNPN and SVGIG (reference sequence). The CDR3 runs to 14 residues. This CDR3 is CAWSADRGGSGYTF. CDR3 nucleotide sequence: TGTGCCTGGAGTGCCGACAGGGGGGGTAGTGGCTACACCTTC.

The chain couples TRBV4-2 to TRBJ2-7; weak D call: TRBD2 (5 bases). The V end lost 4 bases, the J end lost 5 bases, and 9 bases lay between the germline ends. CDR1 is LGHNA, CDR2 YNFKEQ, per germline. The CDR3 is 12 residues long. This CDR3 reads CASSPPGDEQYF. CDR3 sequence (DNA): TGTGCCAGCAGCCCCCCCGGGGACGAGCAGTACTTC.

This CDR3 is CASSPLGGAPTDTQYF. CDR3 DNA sequence: TGTGCCAGCAGCCCCCTCGGGGGAGCCCCAACAGATACGCAGTATTTT. The chain has TRBV5-6 and TRBJ2-3; possible D gene TRBD2, 6 bases. The CDR3 sequence is 16 residues long. The germline CDR1 and CDR2 sequences are SGHDT and YYEEEE. Trimming shortened V by 4 bases and J by 3 bases, and 18 bases separated the two germline ends.